Sequencing of this TCR beta chain was carried out in a study of CD8 T cells in ankylosing spondylitis (dated by TCRdb to the late 2010s). Concerning the study at large: The study set out to find disease-linked TCR variants by profiling T cell receptor beta repertoires in ankylosing spondylitis patients and healthy donors. The full study cohort was made up of about 25 ankylosing spondylitis patients and approximately 100 healthy donors. Peripheral blood samples were taken, and synovial fluid was additionally collected from ankylosing spondylitis patients.

The study at large found these results: A TCR beta motif made up of several highly homologous amino acid variants appeared to be characteristic of blood from ankylosing spondylitis patients. Some of the motif variants had been reported before in the synovial fluid and blood of reactive arthritis patients, a finding that suggests common disease-initiation mechanisms. The disease-linked clones had a CD8+ phenotype and were found at relatively low frequencies in peripheral blood. Significant enrichment of the disease-linked clones was reported in matched synovial fluid samples from ankylosing spondylitis patients.

V has 3 bases trimmed and J has 1 base trimmed; junction bases matching no gene number 3. There are 15 amino acids in the CDR3, from cysteine to phenylalanine inclusive. Here the CDR3 DNA is all that survives: 45 bases in frame from base 1. This clonotype was counted at least ten times. The antigen this receptor binds is unknown. The sample holds no much larger clone one base away, and base qualities are not on file. The instrument was an Illumina HiSeq 2500. TCR beta libraries were prepared by quantitative 5'-RACE with molecular barcodes. Per the authors' processing: To identify disease-linked TCR variants, a new computational method was used, one built on a probabilistic model of VDJ rearrangement. TCRdb handled the public reads itself, with Q25 trimming in fastp and clone calling in MiXCR, and kept productive beta chains. Rows with a matching CDR3 protein are joined into one entry that keeps the most common DNA and genes. It is TCRdb's table, rather than the study itself, that gives the V and J calls and clone size. The sample contains 220,000 or so distinct CDR3 sequences, approximately 20% of them found a single time. Of the sample, about 44% is held by the ten largest clones.

Sequencing was performed on blood, either unsorted or a sorted T cell fraction (not recorded which). The clonotype comes from a male donor with ankylosing spondylitis. The V and J genes are TRBV12-3 or TRBV12-4 and TRBJ1-1, and 9 junction bases match TRBD1. The CDR3 is CASSFWDRENTEAFF. At the DNA level, the sequence is TGTGCCAGCAGTTTCTGGGACAGGGAGAACACTGAAGCTTTCTTT.